These 2 T cell receptor beta chains were sequenced from one sample in a study of regulatory T cells in long-lasting Graves disease. Combining iRepertoire HTBI primers with Arm-PCR of CDR3 regions, the authors built TCR beta libraries. TCRdb called the multiplex PCR reads again in MiXCR, with one record for every CDR3 protein. The table includes 450,000 or so distinct CDR3 sequences, less than 25% detected once. The time point: persistent/refractory GD, antithyroid drugs over 5 years with positive TRAb. PBMC RNA was the source of the TCR library. The source was peripheral blood mononuclear cells (PBMCs), collected when the disease was refractory, from a patient treated with antithyroid drugs. The receptors originated from a female donor with Graves disease.

This clonotype was found a few times. The chain is built from TRBV11-3 and TRBJ2-7; no definite D call. Trimming took 4 bases from V and 5 from J, leaving 6 bases between them. Per germline, CDR1 SGHNT and CDR2 YENEEA. The CDR3 consists of 11 residues. The DNA of the CDR3 is TGTGCCAGCAGCTCAAGGAACGAGCAGTACTTC. It translates to CASSSRNEQYF.

The gene calls are TRBV2 and TRBJ1-2; maybe TRBD1 (6 bases). V lost 7 bases to trimming and J lost 2 bases, with 11 bases between them. The germline CDR1 and CDR2 sequences are SNHLY and FYNNEI. The CDR3 covers 13 residues. For the CDR3, the DNA is TGTGCCAGCACAGGGGTTAGGAACTATGGCTACACCTTC. It translates to CASTGVRNYGYTF.